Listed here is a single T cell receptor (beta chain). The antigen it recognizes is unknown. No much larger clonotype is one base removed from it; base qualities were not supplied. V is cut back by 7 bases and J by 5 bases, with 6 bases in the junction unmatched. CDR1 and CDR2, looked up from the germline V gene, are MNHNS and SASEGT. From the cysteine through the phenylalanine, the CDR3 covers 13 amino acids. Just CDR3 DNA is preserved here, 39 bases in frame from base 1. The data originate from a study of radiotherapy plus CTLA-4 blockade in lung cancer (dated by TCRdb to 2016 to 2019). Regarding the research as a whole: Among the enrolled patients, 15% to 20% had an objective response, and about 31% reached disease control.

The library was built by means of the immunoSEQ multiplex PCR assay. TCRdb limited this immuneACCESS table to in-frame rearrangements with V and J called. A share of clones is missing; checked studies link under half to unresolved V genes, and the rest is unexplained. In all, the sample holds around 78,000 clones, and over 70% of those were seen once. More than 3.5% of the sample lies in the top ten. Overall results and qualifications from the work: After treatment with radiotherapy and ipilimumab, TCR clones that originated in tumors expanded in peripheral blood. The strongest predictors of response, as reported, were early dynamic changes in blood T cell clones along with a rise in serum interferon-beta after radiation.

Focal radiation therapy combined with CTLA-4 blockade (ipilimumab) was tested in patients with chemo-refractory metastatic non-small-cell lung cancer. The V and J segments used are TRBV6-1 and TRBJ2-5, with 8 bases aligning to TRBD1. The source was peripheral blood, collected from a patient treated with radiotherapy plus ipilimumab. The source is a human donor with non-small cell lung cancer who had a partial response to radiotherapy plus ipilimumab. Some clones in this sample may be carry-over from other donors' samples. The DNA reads TGTGCCAGCACCCAGGGGGCTTTTGAGACCCAGTACTTC. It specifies CASTQGAFETQYF.